These 15 T cell receptor beta chains were sequenced from one sample in a study of blood T cell repertoires in COVID-19. Here immunoSEQ multiplex PCR was the method, and the copy in TCRdb shows in-frame clones only, minus some. Of 100,000 or so clones listed, about 89% were seen once; the top ten hold 19%. The sequencing input was peripheral blood. Receptors were obtained from a human donor with acute or convalescent COVID-19. The donor label of this sample is uncertain.

CDR3 protein: CASSQERQGGQPQHF. CDR3 nucleotide sequence: TGTGCCAGCAGCCAAGAGCGTCAGGGAGGTCAGCCCCAGCATTTT. V gene TRBV4-2 combines with J gene TRBJ1-5; weak D call: TRBD1 (5 bases). The CDR3 spans 15 residues. The germline V gene has CDR1 LGHNA and CDR2 YNFKEQ. V was clipped by 0 bases and J by 6 bases, with 12 bases between them.

The chain employs TRBV20-1 and TRBJ2-3, with D uncertain. Per the germline V gene, CDR1 is DFQATT and CDR2 is SNEGSKA (reference sequence). This CDR3 spans 10 amino acids. V gave up 5 bases and J gave up 6 bases, with 6 bases separating them. DNA for the CDR3: TGCAGTGCTGTAGAGGATACGCAGTATTTT. Amino acid sequence: CSAVEDTQYF.

This clone was seen just once. The V and J genes are TRBV27 and TRBJ2-7; D is unclear. The CDR3 sequence is 15 residues long. The V gene lost 2 bases and the J gene lost 0 bases, with 11 bases spanning the gap. Germline CDR1 MNHEY, CDR2 SMNVEV (reference sequence). In DNA form, the CDR3 reads TGTGCCAGCAGTTTAATTGCCGGTAGCTCCTACGAGCAGTACTTC. Its protein product is CASSLIAGSSYEQYF.

This clone appeared a single time. This chain connects TRBV7-2 to TRBJ2-2, with 8 bases identical to TRBD2. The CDR3 consists of 15 residues. V gave up 2 bases and J gave up 6 bases; unmatched junction bases: 5. Per germline, CDR1 SGHTA and CDR2 FQGNSA. The CDR3 region is CASSLRGGYPGELFF. Here the CDR3 DNA reads TGTGCCAGCAGCTTACGGGGGGGCTATCCCGGGGAGCTGTTTTTT.

J is TRBJ1-5 and V is TRBV4-1; 10 bases map to TRBD1. J was trimmed by 6 bases and V by 1 base; bases with no gene match: 3. Germline CDR1 and CDR2: MGHRA and YSYEKL. The CDR3 length is 15 residues. Written as DNA, the CDR3 is TGCGCCAGCAGCCAAGTTTGGACAGGGGGTCAGCCCCAGCATTTT. This codes for CASSQVWTGGQPQHF.

This chain connects TRBV28 to TRBJ2-2; 9 bases fit TRBD1. This CDR3 region has 15 residues. Germline values: CDR1 MDHEN, CDR2 SYDVKM. V shed 5 bases and J 6 bases; nucleotides not matched to a gene: 7. This chain's CDR3 is CASSTGTGSPGELFF. In nucleotides, the CDR3 is TGTGCCAGCAGTACCGGGACAGGGTCCCCCGGGGAGCTGTTTTTT. The variable domain in full, completed from reference TRBV28 and TRBJ2-2, reads DVKVTQSSRYLVKRTGEKVFLECVQDMDHENMFWYRQDPGLGLRLIYFSYDVKMKEKGDIPEGYSVSREKKERFSLILESASTNQTSMYLCASSTGTGSPGELFFGEGSRLTVL.

This clone was found once. The V call is TRBV4-1, the J call TRBJ1-6; weak D call: TRBD1 (5 bases). From germline, CDR1 is MGHRA and CDR2 YSYEKL. The CDR3 contains 15 residues. Trimming removed 1 base from V and 7 bases from J, with 11 bases in between. CDR3 DNA: TGCGCCAGCAGCCAAGCGGGGGAGCTGAATTCACCCCTCCACTTT. Its translation is CASSQAGELNSPLHF.

This clone was detected once. The chain links TRBV5-4 to TRBJ2-1; 9 bases are a match to TRBD2. CDR3 length equals 14 residues. Per the germline V gene, CDR1 is SGHNT and CDR2 is YYREEE (reference sequence). V lost 6 bases, J lost 7 bases, and 8 bases stayed unmatched. The CDR3 DNA reads as TGTGCCAGCACCATGGGACTAGCAGGAAATGAGCAGTTCTTC. This translates into CASTMGLAGNEQFF.

This chain connects TRBV21-1 to TRBJ2-2; the table names TRBD1, a call not compared with the DNA. TRBV21-1 is flagged as a pseudogene. The CDR3 totals 18 residues. The CDR3 reads CASSKEGGGTGNTGELFF. The DNA of the CDR3 is TGTGCCAGCAGCAAAGAAGGGGGGGGGACAGGGAACACCGGGGAGCTGTTTTTT.

The rearrangement links TRBV12-3 or TRBV12-4 to TRBJ1-6; D is unresolved. The germline V and J ends were trimmed by 5 bases and 7 bases, with 6 bases remaining between them. There are 12 residues in the CDR3. The CDR3 here is CASSVQNSPLHF. The CDR3 bases are TGTGCCAGCAGTGTACAGAATTCACCCCTCCACTTT.

The chain carries TRBV3-1 (or the pseudogene TRBV3-2) and TRBJ2-3; 7 positions match TRBD2. Germline V gene data show CDR1 as LGHDT and CDR2 as YNNKEL (reference sequence). V trimming: 8 bases; J trimming: 0 bases; junction bases outside the gene matches: 11. CDR3 length: 16 residues. The CDR3 sequence is CASGPKAGSSTDTQYF. DNA for the CDR3: TGTGCCAGCGGCCCCAAAGCGGGGTCTAGCACAGATACGCAGTATTTT.

The V gene is TRBV5-1, the J gene TRBJ2-5, with TRBD1 identical over 9 bases. This CDR3 contains 14 residues. J lost 4 bases, V lost 3 bases, and 4 bases had no gene match. Germline assignment: CDR1 SGHRS and CDR2 YFSETQ. The CDR3 reads CASSSGQGVETQYF. In DNA form, the CDR3 reads TGCGCCAGCAGCTCGGGACAGGGTGTAGAGACCCAGTACTTC.

This chain uses TRBV19 with TRBJ2-1; 7 nucleotides agree with TRBD2. From germline, CDR1 is LNHDA and CDR2 SQIVND (reference sequence). V shed 0 bases and J 15 bases; nucleotides not matched to a gene: 14. The CDR3 has 15 residues. CDR3 DNA sequence: TGTGCCAGTAGTATAGAGGGAAGTGTGGCGGGAGTGCGGTTCTTC. Translation gives CASSIEGSVAGVRFF.

The chain recombines TRBV6-7 with TRBJ2-2, with 7 bases matching TRBD1. TRBV6-7 is recorded as an ORF, its role being uncertain. CDR3 length equals 22 residues. The trim removed 5 bases at V and 3 bases at J, leaving 27 bases unmatched. The CDR3 sequence: CASSPPGTANVLSLSYTGELFF. CDR3 nucleotide sequence: TGTGCCAGCAGTCCCCCGGGGACAGCCAATGTCCTCTCCTTGTCTTACACCGGGGAGCTGTTTTTT.

The V call is TRBV3-1 (or the pseudogene TRBV3-2), the J call TRBJ2-2; D is possibly TRBD1 (5 bases). The CDR3 is made up of 15 amino acids. Germline V gene lookup returns CDR1 LGHDT and CDR2 YNNKEL (reference sequence). The V and J ends lost 2 bases and 6 bases respectively, with 13 bases between them. CDR3 coding DNA: TGTGCCAGCAGCCAACAGGGTTATGTGTCCGGGGAGCTGTTTTTT. It specifies CASSQQGYVSGELFF.